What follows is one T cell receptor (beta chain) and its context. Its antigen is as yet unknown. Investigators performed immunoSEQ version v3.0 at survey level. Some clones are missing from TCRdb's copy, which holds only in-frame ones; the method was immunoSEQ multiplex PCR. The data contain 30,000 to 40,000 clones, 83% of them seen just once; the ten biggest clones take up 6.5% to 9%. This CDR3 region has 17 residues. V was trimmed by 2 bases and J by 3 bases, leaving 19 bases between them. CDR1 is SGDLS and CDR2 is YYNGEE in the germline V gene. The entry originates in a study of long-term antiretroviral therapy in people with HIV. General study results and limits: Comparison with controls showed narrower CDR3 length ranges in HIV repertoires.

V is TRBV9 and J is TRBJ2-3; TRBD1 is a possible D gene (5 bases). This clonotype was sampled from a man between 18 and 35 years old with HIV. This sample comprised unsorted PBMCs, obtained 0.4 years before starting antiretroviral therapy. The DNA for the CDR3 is TGTGCCAGCAGCGTCTCGCCTGTGGCTAAGGGGACAGATACGCAGTATTTT. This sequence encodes CASSVSPVAKGTDTQYF.